The 32 T cell receptor beta chains reported below all come from one sample, sequenced in a study of long-term antiretroviral therapy in people with HIV (dated by TCRdb to 2021 to 2024). Sequencing of the TRB variable region was done with the immunoSEQ hsTCRB v3.0 assay at survey level resolution. TCRdb carries this immuneACCESS record with in-frame sequences only. Its versions omit some clonotypes, under half of them owing to an unresolved V gene in the studies checked, with the rest unexplained. The sample includes approximately 12,000 clones, with 75% to 85% observed a single time. 15% to 20% of the sample is taken by the ten largest. The source was unsorted PBMCs, collected 3.4 years after starting antiretroviral therapy. Receptors were obtained from a man in his forties or fifties with HIV.

This chain links TRBV2 with TRBJ2-7; D is perhaps TRBD1 (5 bases). This CDR3 spans 15 amino acids. Germline CDR1 is SNHLY and CDR2 is FYNNEI. V was trimmed by 4 bases and J by 3 bases, leaving 16 bases between them. In nucleotides, the CDR3 is TGTGCCAGCAGTGTCTTGGACATTTTTATCTACGAGCAGTACTTC. It yields the protein CASSVLDIFIYEQYF.

V usage is TRBV9 and J usage is TRBJ1-1, with D possibly being TRBD1 (5 bases). This CDR3 has 16 residues. V gave up 0 bases and J gave up 3 bases, with 15 bases separating them. CDR1 is SGDLS, CDR2 YYNGEE, per germline. CDR3 DNA sequence: TGTGCCAGCAGCGTAGGAGGGTGGGGGGGTGACACTGAAGCTTTCTTT. Encoded protein: CASSVGGWGGDTEAFF.

J is TRBJ2-7 and V is TRBV14; D gene ambiguous. There are 14 residues in the CDR3. Trimming stripped 3 bases from V and 3 bases from J, with 12 bases between. CDR1 is SGHDN, CDR2 FVKESK, per germline. The CDR3: CASSQSQGFYEQYF. DNA for the CDR3: TGTGCCAGCAGCCAGAGCCAAGGATTCTACGAGCAGTACTTC.

This chain connects TRBV5-6 to TRBJ1-1; D remains unclear. This CDR3 is 13 amino acids long. The germline gives CDR1 SGHDT, CDR2 YYEEEE. Between the trimmed V and J ends, which lost 0 bases and 8 bases, there was a span of 11 bases. CDR3 DNA: TGTGCCAGCAGCTTGGGAGTTCCGGGAGAAGCTTTCTTT. Its translation is CASSLGVPGEAFF.

The gene calls are TRBV29-1 and TRBJ1-5, with 10 bases fitting TRBD1. V gave up 4 bases and J gave up 2 bases; unmatched junction bases: 2. CDR3 length: 14 amino acids. CDR1 is SQVTM, CDR2 ANQGSEA, per germline. CDR3 nucleotides: TGCAGCGTTGCGGGACAGGGGCGCAATCAGCCCCAGCATTTT. This codes for CSVAGQGRNQPQHF.

The J gene is TRBJ2-1, the V gene TRBV18, with D unclear. The length of the CDR3 is 14 residues. Germline V gives CDR1 KGHSH, CDR2 LQKENI. Trimming took 6 bases from V and 8 from J, leaving 17 bases between them. The CDR3 loop is CASSPLRGVDEQFF. CDR3 in DNA: TGTGCCAGCTCCCCCCTGAGAGGTGTCGATGAGCAGTTCTTC.

V usage is TRBV5-6 and J usage is TRBJ1-4; D gene uncertain. Germline CDR1 is SGHDT and CDR2 is YYEEEE. This CDR3 has 17 residues. Trimming left V 1 base short and J 2 bases short, with 15 bases between. The CDR3 sequence is CASSLRLSGPTNEKLFF. The CDR3 nucleotides are TGTGCCAGCAGCTTGCGCCTTTCAGGTCCTACTAATGAAAAACTGTTTTTT.

The chain couples TRBV19 to TRBJ2-2; a possible D gene is TRBD2 (5 bases). The CDR3 is made up of 16 amino acids. CDR1 is LNHDA, CDR2 SQIVND, per germline (reference sequence). Trimming removed 3 bases from V and 2 bases from J, with 13 bases in between. The CDR3 DNA sequence: TGTGCCAGTAGTATCTGGCGGGCCACAAACACCGGGGAGCTGTTTTTT. This gives the protein CASSIWRATNTGELFF.

The chain combines TRBV10-3 with TRBJ1-3; the D is unclear. The CDR3 is made up of 13 amino acids. The germline V gene has CDR1 ENHRY and CDR2 SYGVKD. The V and J ends lost 10 bases and 1 base respectively, with 11 bases between them. The CDR3 DNA is TGTGCCACTGAGTCACCATCTGGAAACACCATATATTTT. Its protein is CATESPSGNTIYF.

In this sample, this clone turned up once. This chain connects TRBV6-6 to TRBJ2-6; D gene uncertain. Germline V gene lookup returns CDR1 MNHNY and CDR2 SVGAGI (reference sequence). CDR3 length: 15 amino acids. V dropped 6 bases and J dropped 3 bases, with 12 bases sitting between them. The chain's CDR3 is CASSPNLGGANVLTF. CDR3 coding DNA: TGTGCCAGCAGCCCTAACTTAGGTGGGGCCAACGTCCTGACTTTC.

This clone was seen a single time. This sequence joins TRBV27 and TRBJ2-7, with 7 bases identical to TRBD2. The CDR3 runs to 15 residues. With V trimmed by 0 bases and J by 2 bases, 4 bases remained unmatched. CDR1 is MNHEY, CDR2 SMNVEV, per germline (reference sequence). CDR3 amino acids: CASSLSQAGAYEQYF. Written as DNA, the CDR3 is TGTGCCAGCAGTTTATCGCAGGCGGGAGCCTACGAGCAGTACTTC.

V is TRBV28 and J is TRBJ1-2; no clear D. Germline CDR1 is MDHEN and CDR2 is SYDVKM. V was clipped by 3 bases and J by 8 bases, with 19 bases between them. This CDR3 has 15 amino acids. This CDR3 reads CASSLESRRLSGYTF. For the CDR3, the DNA is TGTGCCAGCAGTTTGGAGTCCCGCCGGCTGTCGGGCTACACCTTC.

This chain joins TRBV6-6 and TRBJ2-6; the D gene is possibly TRBD1 (5 bases). Trimming stripped 5 bases from V and 0 bases from J, with 8 bases between. Germline CDR1 MNHNY, CDR2 SVGAGI (reference sequence). The CDR3 consists of 15 residues. This CDR3 is CASSQGASGANVLTF. CDR3 nucleotide sequence: TGTGCCAGCAGTCAGGGTGCCTCTGGGGCCAACGTCCTGACTTTC.

The chain combines TRBV5-1 with TRBJ2-1; D gene uncertain. Trimming shortened V by 0 bases and J by 0 bases, and 7 bases separated the two germline ends. The germline gives CDR1 SGHRS, CDR2 YFSETQ. There are 15 residues in the CDR3. CDR3 coding DNA: TGCGCCAGCAGCTTGGAAGGCAGCTCCTACAATGAGCAGTTCTTC. Translation gives CASSLEGSSYNEQFF.

The chain couples TRBV4-1 to TRBJ2-2; possible D gene TRBD2, 6 bases. The CDR3 length is 12 residues. V dropped 4 bases and J dropped 7 bases, with 7 bases sitting between them. Germline-derived CDR1 and CDR2 are MGHRA and YSYEKL. CDR3 in amino acids: CASSLGGGELFF. The CDR3 nucleotides read TGCGCCAGCAGCCTCGGGGGCGGGGAGCTGTTTTTT.

CDR3 sequence: CASSSDLGRTYEQYF. The CDR3 DNA sequence: TGTGCCAGCAGCTCCGATTTGGGACGAACCTACGAGCAGTACTTC. The chain has TRBV7-6 and TRBJ2-7; D possibly uses TRBD1 or TRBD2 (5 bases each). This CDR3 region has 15 residues. Germline assignment: CDR1 SGHVS and CDR2 FNYEAQ. Trimming left V 4 bases short and J 2 bases short, with 15 bases between.

The J gene is TRBJ1-5, the V gene TRBV19, with D unresolved. Trimming removed 2 bases from V and 7 bases from J, with 9 bases in between. This CDR3 region has 13 residues. Germline CDR1 reads LNHDA; CDR2 reads SQIVND (reference sequence). CDR3 sequence (DNA): TGTGCCAGTAGTATAAGTCCCAGGCAGCCCCAGCATTTT. As protein: CASSISPRQPQHF.

CDR3 amino acids: CASSLLTESTYNEQFF. The CDR3 coding sequence is TGCGCCAGCAGCTTGCTGACAGAGTCAACCTACAATGAGCAGTTCTTC. The chain links TRBV5-1 to TRBJ2-1; a weak D match, TRBD1 (5 bases). V dropped 1 base and J dropped 2 bases, with 13 bases sitting between them. CDR1 SGHRS and CDR2 YFSETQ come from the germline V gene. This CDR3 region has 16 residues.

CDR3 sequence: CASSILAGFDEQFF. CDR3 nucleotide sequence: TGTGCCAGTAGTATACTGGCAGGGTTCGATGAGCAGTTCTTC. The J gene is TRBJ2-1, the V gene TRBV19; weak D call: TRBD1 (5 bases). The germline gives CDR1 LNHDA, CDR2 SQIVND (reference sequence). The CDR3 contains 14 residues. V shed 2 bases and J shed 8 bases, with 13 bases lying between them. The full variable domain, in which reference TRBV19 and TRBJ2-1 provide the parts outside the CDR3, is DGGITQSPKYLFRKEGQNVTLSCEQNLNHDAMYWYRQDPGQGLRLIYYSQIVNDFQKGDIAEGYSVSREKKESFPLTVTSAQKNPTAFYLCASSILAGFDEQFFGPGTRLTVL.

CDR3 region: CASSSRAGGAFDAFF. In DNA form, the CDR3 reads TGTGCCAGCAGCTCCCGAGCCGGGGGTGCCTTTGACGCTTTCTTT. V usage is TRBV7-9 and J usage is TRBJ1-1; weak D call: TRBD1 (5 bases). From germline, CDR1 is SEHNR and CDR2 FQNEAQ (reference sequence). Trimming pared 4 bases from V and 11 bases from J, leaving 23 bases between. The CDR3 sequence is 15 residues long.

This clone was detected once. The rearrangement joins TRBV5-1 to TRBJ2-4; D is possibly TRBD1 or TRBD2 (5 bases each). Trimming removed 4 bases at V and 7 bases at J, with 18 bases between. The CDR3 has 15 residues. Germline V gives CDR1 SGHRS, CDR2 YFSETQ. CDR3 sequence reads: CASSPEGRERNIQYF. CDR3 nucleotide sequence: TGCGCCAGCAGCCCTGAGGGCAGGGAGAGGAACATTCAGTACTTC. Using reference TRBV5-1 and TRBJ2-4 for the parts outside the CDR3, the full variable domain is KAGVTQTPRYLIKTRGQQVTLSCSPISGHRSVSWYQQTPGQGLQFLFEYFSETQRNKGNFPGRFSGRQFSNSRSEMNVSTLELGDSALYLCASSPEGRERNIQYFGAGTRLSVL.

This clone was observed a few times. This rearrangement joins TRBV6-1 to TRBJ1-5; D not resolved. The V gene lost 1 base and the J gene lost 3 bases, with 4 bases spanning the gap. Germline loops: CDR1 MNHNS, CDR2 SASEGT. The CDR3 is 13 residues long. The DNA of the CDR3 is TGTGCCAGCAGTGAAGACATCAATCAGCCCCAGCATTTT. Translation gives CASSEDINQPQHF.

This chain joins TRBV4-3 and TRBJ2-2; D may match TRBD1 or TRBD2 (5 bases each). The ends were cut back, 0 bases at V and 4 bases at J, with 15 bases in the middle. In germline, CDR1 is LGHNA, CDR2 YSLEER. CDR3 size: 17 residues. In nucleotides, the CDR3 is TGCGCCAGCAGCCAAGACGTGGGGGACGGATTCACCGGGGAGCTGTTTTTT. This encodes CASSQDVGDGFTGELFF.

The genes are TRBV28 and TRBJ2-2; TRBD2 aligns across 7 bases. The CDR3 spans 17 residues. CDR1 is MDHEN, CDR2 SYDVKM, per germline. Trimming at V came to 5 bases and at J to 2 bases, leaving 11 bases not matched to a gene. The CDR3 nucleotides read TGTGCCAGCAGTGAGGGCCTAGCGGTTTTCAACACCGGGGAGCTGTTTTTT. Translation gives CASSEGLAVFNTGELFF. Full variable domain (missing parts from reference TRBV28 and TRBJ2-2): DVKVTQSSRYLVKRTGEKVFLECVQDMDHENMFWYRQDPGLGLRLIYFSYDVKMKEKGDIPEGYSVSREKKERFSLILESASTNQTSMYLCASSEGLAVFNTGELFFGEGSRLTVL.

The genes are TRBV7-3 and TRBJ2-1; D is possibly TRBD1 or TRBD2 (5 bases each). This CDR3 has 14 residues. V was pared by 5 bases and J by 5 bases, with 13 bases between. Per germline, CDR1 SGHTA and CDR2 FQGTGA. CDR3 loop: CASSPQGTHNEQFF. The DNA of the CDR3 is TGTGCCAGCAGCCCCCAAGGGACCCACAATGAGCAGTTCTTC.

The chain links TRBV25-1 to TRBJ1-1; D remains ambiguous. Germline CDR1 is MGHDK and CDR2 is SYGVNS. V dropped 1 base and J dropped 10 bases, with 10 bases sitting between them. This CDR3 spans 12 amino acids. The CDR3 spells CASSEWNDAAFF. DNA for the CDR3: TGTGCCAGCAGTGAATGGAACGACGCAGCTTTCTTT. Full variable domain (remainder filled in from reference TRBV25-1 and TRBJ1-1): EADIYQTPRYLVIGTGKKITLECSQTMGHDKMYWYQQDPGMELHLIHYSYGVNSTEKGDLSSESTVSRIRTEHFPLTLESARPSHTSQYLCASSEWNDAAFFGQGTRLTVV.

This chain uses TRBV19 with TRBJ1-2; D gene ambiguous. The V end lost 4 bases, the J end lost 4 bases, and 7 bases lay between the germline ends. This CDR3 is 12 amino acids long. The germline CDR1 and CDR2 sequences are LNHDA and SQIVND (reference sequence). CDR3 DNA sequence: TGTGCCAGTAGTACCCAGATCTATGGCTACACCTTC. Its translation: CASSTQIYGYTF.

This clone was observed a single time. This chain links TRBV9 with TRBJ2-7; TRBD2 aligns across 10 bases. The length of the CDR3 is 15 residues. V was pared by 0 bases and J by 3 bases, with 3 bases of the junction left unmatched. Germline V gives CDR1 SGDLS, CDR2 YYNGEE. CDR3 coding DNA: TGTGCCAGCAGCGTAGCAGCGGGAGGGAACTACGAGCAGTACTTC. This translates into CASSVAAGGNYEQYF.

The gene calls are TRBV27 and TRBJ2-3; D remains unclear. Trimming cost V 6 bases and J 1 base, with 8 bases left between them. CDR1 MNHEY and CDR2 SMNVEV come from the germline V gene (reference sequence). The CDR3 spans 13 residues. The CDR3 loop is CASRKTGTDTQYF. The CDR3, as DNA: TGTGCCAGCAGAAAAACGGGCACAGATACGCAGTATTTT.

Only a few counts were recorded for this clone. The V gene is TRBV5-1, the J gene TRBJ1-2; a weak D match, TRBD1 (5 bases). V was pared by 3 bases and J by 7 bases, with 13 bases between. Per germline, CDR1 SGHRS and CDR2 YFSETQ. There are 13 residues in the CDR3. This chain's CDR3 is CASSWNAGSGYTF. CDR3 nucleotide sequence: TGCGCCAGCAGCTGGAATGCAGGGTCTGGCTACACCTTC.

This clone was found once. The chain has TRBV30 and TRBJ2-3; TRBD1 or TRBD2 may be the D gene (5 bases each). The length of the CDR3 is 15 residues. The germline V gene encodes CDR1 GTSNPN and CDR2 SVGIG (reference sequence). V lost 0 bases, J lost 0 bases, and 10 bases lay in between. The CDR3 loop reads CAWSVWGSSTDTQYF. The CDR3 DNA sequence: TGTGCCTGGAGTGTATGGGGGTCTAGCACAGATACGCAGTATTTT.

The rearrangement joins TRBV7-2 to TRBJ2-3; D is unresolved. Germline assignment: CDR1 SGHTA and CDR2 FQGNSA. CDR3 size: 13 residues. V was trimmed by 2 bases and J by 6 bases, leaving 9 bases between them. For the CDR3, the DNA is TGTGCCAGCAGCTTAATCCGAATGGATACGCAGTATTTT. This encodes CASSLIRMDTQYF.